Listed below are T cell receptor beta chains from one sample, sequenced in a study of spatial heterogeneity in lung cancer. From the 5' RACE reads, TCRdb called clonotypes with MiXCR, one entry per CDR3 protein. The sample holds under 75,000 distinct CDR3 sequences, about 9.5% seen once. The source material was PBMCs, sampled at follow-up. All receptors derive from a female donor with early-stage non-small cell lung cancer. The CDR3 runs from the conserved cysteine through the conserved F or W. A D gene is named only where the DNA matches it firmly. Clone size is shown for a subset of rows, as once, few, many or a class of expanded clone.

d_gene: .
abundance: many
j_gene: TRBJ2-7
v_gene: TRBV7-3
CDR3nt: TGTGCCAGCAGCTTAACCGGGGCCGGGGACGAGCAGTACTTC
CDR3aa: CASSLTGAGDEQYF

d_gene: .
abundance: .
j_gene: TRBJ1-5
v_gene: TRBV6-5
CDR3nt: TGTGTCAGCAGTCGCGGGGAGGACCAGCCCCAGCATTTT
CDR3aa: CVSSRGEDQPQHF

d_gene: .
abundance: many
j_gene: TRBJ2-2
v_gene: TRBV4-2
CDR3nt: TGTGCCAGCAGCCAAAACACAGCCGCGAACACCGGGGAGCTGTTTTTT
CDR3aa: CASSQNTAANTGELFF

d_gene: .
abundance: .
j_gene: TRBJ2-1
v_gene: TRBV25-1
CDR3nt: TGTGCCAGCAGTGAATTCACAGGGAAGGGCGATGAGCAGTTCTTC
CDR3aa: CASSEFTGKGDEQFF

d_gene: .
abundance: few
j_gene: TRBJ2-1
v_gene: TRBV28
CDR3nt: TGTGCCAGCCAATTTAGCGCTAGCTCCTACAATGAGCAGTTCTTC
CDR3aa: CASQFSASSYNEQFF

d_gene: .
abundance: .
j_gene: TRBJ2-3
v_gene: TRBV6-5
CDR3nt: TGTGCCAGCAGTTACGGCCTGATCACAGATACGCAGTATTTT
CDR3aa: CASSYGLITDTQYF

d_gene: .
abundance: many
j_gene: TRBJ2-7
v_gene: TRBV29-1
CDR3nt: TGCAGCGCCACAACAGGATACGAGCAGTACTTC
CDR3aa: CSATTGYEQYF

d_gene: .
abundance: many
j_gene: TRBJ2-7
v_gene: TRBV12-3/TRBV12-4
CDR3nt: TGTGCCAGCAGTGCCCGGGACCTCTCCTACGAGCAGTACTTC
CDR3aa: CASSARDLSYEQYF

d_gene: TRBD2
abundance: many
j_gene: TRBJ2-1
v_gene: TRBV28
CDR3nt: TGTGCCAGCAGTTTCGAAACTAGCGGGAGGAATGAGCAGTTCTTC
CDR3aa: CASSFETSGRNEQFF

d_gene: TRBD1
abundance: .
j_gene: TRBJ2-2
v_gene: TRBV5-1
CDR3nt: TGCGCCAGCAGCTTCGGGGACAGGGTCTTTGGGGAGCTGTTTTTT
CDR3aa: CASSFGDRVFGELFF

d_gene: TRBD2
abundance: many
j_gene: TRBJ2-1
v_gene: TRBV30
CDR3nt: TGTGCCTGGAGGCTCTCTAGCGGAGAGCAGTTCTTC
CDR3aa: CAWRLSSGEQFF

d_gene: .
abundance: many
j_gene: TRBJ1-1
v_gene: TRBV28
CDR3nt: TGTGCCAGCAGTTCGGGGCTTCAAGCTTTCTTT
CDR3aa: CASSSGLQAFF

d_gene: .
abundance: many
j_gene: TRBJ2-5
v_gene: TRBV10-1
CDR3nt: TGCGCCAGCAGTGAATCCGGGAGCTCCCAAGAGACCCAGTACTTC
CDR3aa: CASSESGSSQETQYF

d_gene: TRBD1
abundance: many
j_gene: TRBJ2-1
v_gene: TRBV27
CDR3nt: TGTGCCAGCAGCCCGGGACAGGGGCCTTTAGGGCAGTTCTTC
CDR3aa: CASSPGQGPLGQFF

d_gene: TRBD2
abundance: many
j_gene: TRBJ2-3
v_gene: TRBV7-2
CDR3nt: TGTGCCAGCAGCTTAATCGGAAGGGGACTAGCGGTTAGCACAGATACGCAGTATTTT
CDR3aa: CASSLIGRGLAVSTDTQYF

d_gene: .
abundance: many
j_gene: TRBJ1-1
v_gene: TRBV7-8
CDR3nt: TGTGCCAGCAGCTTGAGGGGCAGGGAGTGGACTGAAGCTTTCTTT
CDR3aa: CASSLRGREWTEAFF

d_gene: .
abundance: .
j_gene: TRBJ2-2
v_gene: TRBV20-1
CDR3nt: TGCAGTGCTAGCCCCCTTCGGGGGCGCGGACACGGGGAGCTGTTTTTT
CDR3aa: CSASPLRGRGHGELFF

d_gene: .
abundance: many
j_gene: TRBJ1-5
v_gene: TRBV6-5
CDR3nt: TGTGCCAGCAGTTCCCATCCTGTTGCTCAGCCCCAGCATTTT
CDR3aa: CASSSHPVAQPQHF

d_gene: .
abundance: many
j_gene: TRBJ1-1
v_gene: TRBV29-1
CDR3nt: TGCAGCGTTAATTCTGGGGTGAGCACTGAAGCTTTCTTT
CDR3aa: CSVNSGVSTEAFF

d_gene: .
abundance: many
j_gene: TRBJ2-2
v_gene: TRBV7-9
CDR3nt: TGTGCCAGCAGCTTAGTTCCAGCGCTTGCGAACACCGGGGAGCTGTTTTTT
CDR3aa: CASSLVPALANTGELFF

d_gene: TRBD1
abundance: .
j_gene: TRBJ1-5
v_gene: TRBV19
CDR3nt: TGTGCCAGTAGTCGTGACAGGGGAGGCCGTGTGGTCCAGCATTTT
CDR3aa: CASSRDRGGRVVQHF

d_gene: .
abundance: many
j_gene: TRBJ1-5
v_gene: TRBV2
CDR3nt: TGTGCCAGCAGTGAAGCGGCAGGGGATCAGCCCCAGCATTTT
CDR3aa: CASSEAAGDQPQHF

d_gene: TRBD1
abundance: .
j_gene: TRBJ2-7
v_gene: TRBV6-5
CDR3nt: TGTGCCAGCAGTTATTTAGGGACAGGCAACTACGAGCAGTACTTC
CDR3aa: CASSYLGTGNYEQYF

d_gene: .
abundance: many
j_gene: TRBJ2-7
v_gene: TRBV27
CDR3nt: TGTGCCAGCAGTTTCGCCCCCTTCCCCAGGGAACGTCGGGAGCAGTACTTC
CDR3aa: CASSFAPFPRERREQYF

d_gene: .
abundance: .
j_gene: TRBJ2-3
v_gene: TRBV10-3
CDR3nt: TGTGCCATCGGTTACAGCACAGATACGCAGTATTTT
CDR3aa: CAIGYSTDTQYF

d_gene: TRBD2
abundance: few
j_gene: TRBJ2-7
v_gene: TRBV25-1
CDR3nt: TGTGCCAGCAGTCCCCAACTAGCGGGAGGCTACGAGCAGTACTTC
CDR3aa: CASSPQLAGGYEQYF

d_gene: .
abundance: many
j_gene: TRBJ2-1
v_gene: TRBV3-1
CDR3nt: TGTGCCAGCAGCCCTGGGGGCCTAGCGGTGGACAATGAGCAGTTCTTC
CDR3aa: CASSPGGLAVDNEQFF

d_gene: .
abundance: many
j_gene: TRBJ2-7
v_gene: TRBV7-9
CDR3nt: TGTGCCAGCAGCTCGCAGGGGACCGACGAGCAGTACTTC
CDR3aa: CASSSQGTDEQYF

d_gene: .
abundance: many
j_gene: TRBJ2-7
v_gene: TRBV20-1
CDR3nt: TGCAGTGGTCTTAAGGACACCCCCTACGAGCAGTACTTC
CDR3aa: CSGLKDTPYEQYF

d_gene: TRBD2
abundance: many
j_gene: TRBJ2-2
v_gene: TRBV10-3
CDR3nt: TGTGCCATCACCGGCGGGAGGTACACCGGGGAGCTGTTTTTT
CDR3aa: CAITGGRYTGELFF

d_gene: .
abundance: once
j_gene: TRBJ1-2
v_gene: TRBV6-2/TRBV6-3
CDR3nt: TGTGCCAGCAGTTCCCGGGACGCGAAGCGTAACTATGGCTACACCTTC
CDR3aa: CASSSRDAKRNYGYTF

d_gene: TRBD1
abundance: many
j_gene: TRBJ1-1
v_gene: TRBV12-3/TRBV12-4
CDR3nt: TGTGCCAGCAGTTTACGGACAGGTGGAAGGGACACTGAAGCTTTCTTT
CDR3aa: CASSLRTGGRDTEAFF

d_gene: .
abundance: many
j_gene: TRBJ1-2
v_gene: TRBV7-9
CDR3nt: TGTGCCAGCAGCTTAGTACTCTATGGCTACACCTTC
CDR3aa: CASSLVLYGYTF

d_gene: .
abundance: many
j_gene: TRBJ1-5
v_gene: TRBV27
CDR3nt: TGTGCCAGCAGTGGGGGCAATCAGCCCCAGCATTTT
CDR3aa: CASSGGNQPQHF

d_gene: TRBD1
abundance: .
j_gene: TRBJ2-7
v_gene: TRBV7-9
CDR3nt: TGTGCCAGCAGCGCCACCCGACAGGGACCCTACGAGCAGTACTTC
CDR3aa: CASSATRQGPYEQYF

d_gene: .
abundance: .
j_gene: TRBJ1-1
v_gene: TRBV9
CDR3nt: TGTGCCAGCAGCGGAACAGTCATGAACACTGAAGCTTTCTTT
CDR3aa: CASSGTVMNTEAFF

d_gene: .
abundance: few
j_gene: TRBJ2-1
v_gene: TRBV29-1
CDR3nt: TGCAGCGTTGAGAAGGAGGAGAATGAGCAGTTCTTC
CDR3aa: CSVEKEENEQFF

d_gene: .
abundance: few
j_gene: TRBJ2-1
v_gene: TRBV3-1
CDR3nt: TGTGCCAGCAGCCCCAGTTCCTACAATGAGCAGTTCTTC
CDR3aa: CASSPSSYNEQFF

d_gene: TRBD2
abundance: many
j_gene: TRBJ2-2
v_gene: TRBV19
CDR3nt: TGTGCCAGTATAAGCGGGAGGAACACCGGGGAGCTGTTTTTT
CDR3aa: CASISGRNTGELFF

d_gene: .
abundance: few
j_gene: TRBJ1-2
v_gene: TRBV5-1
CDR3nt: TGCGCCAGCAGCCCCGAGCCAGGGGCTAACTATGGCTACACCTTC
CDR3aa: CASSPEPGANYGYTF

d_gene: .
abundance: few
j_gene: TRBJ2-4
v_gene: TRBV3-1
CDR3nt: TGTGCCAGCAGTCCCTTGATAGGTAACATTCAGTACTTC
CDR3aa: CASSPLIGNIQYF

d_gene: .
abundance: few
j_gene: TRBJ2-2
v_gene: TRBV5-1
CDR3nt: TGCGCCAGCAGCTTGAGTTGGGGGGCGAACACCGGGGAGCTGTTTTTT
CDR3aa: CASSLSWGANTGELFF

d_gene: TRBD2
abundance: many
j_gene: TRBJ2-7
v_gene: TRBV20-1
CDR3nt: TGCAGTGCTGTTTTAAGCGGGGCCTACGAGCAGTACTTC
CDR3aa: CSAVLSGAYEQYF

d_gene: .
abundance: medium-sized
j_gene: TRBJ2-3
v_gene: TRBV5-1
CDR3nt: TGCGCCAGCAGCTTGGCCCAGCAGGATACGCAGTATTTT
CDR3aa: CASSLAQQDTQYF

d_gene: TRBD2
abundance: .
j_gene: TRBJ2-7
v_gene: TRBV6-5
CDR3nt: TGTGCCAGCAGTTACACCGGGACTAAATCATACGAGCAGTACTTC
CDR3aa: CASSYTGTKSYEQYF

d_gene: TRBD2
abundance: few
j_gene: TRBJ2-7
v_gene: TRBV5-1
CDR3nt: TGCGCCAGCAGCGCTGGACTAGCGGGAGGCGGGTACGAGCAGTACTTC
CDR3aa: CASSAGLAGGGYEQYF

d_gene: TRBD2
abundance: many
j_gene: TRBJ2-7
v_gene: TRBV18
CDR3nt: TGTGCCAGCTCACCGGGCGGGACTAGCGGGAGTAGAGAGACCTACGAGCAGTACTTC
CDR3aa: CASSPGGTSGSRETYEQYF